The source of this TCR beta chain is a study of cytomegalovirus exposure and HLA in healthy donors. The wider study: Within an early data release were around 87 million unique TCRs drawn from HLA-typed donors. Study-level points and caveats: DRB1 had the most TCR associations and HLA-C the fewest, a later analysis found, with rates varying by HLA locus. CMV antigen specificity of a few CMV-associated chains was confirmed in vitro.

Researchers ran the PCR with 60 Vbeta and 13 Jbeta primers. Produced via immunoSEQ multiplex PCR; TCRdb's table is partial and in-frame only. This sample has 220,000 or so clones, with around 75% found just once. Details on this clone: Its antigen is undetermined.

The V and J ends lost 7 bases and 4 bases respectively, with 7 bases between them. This CDR3 is built from 12 residues. Germline V CDR1 and CDR2: SNHLY, FYNNEI. This chain links TRBV2 with TRBJ1-4; D is unresolved. The source material was PBMCs. The origin of this receptor is a woman in her thirties in good health and CMV-seronegative. The CDR3 spells CASTINNEKLFF. The DNA for the CDR3 is TGTGCCAGCACCATCAATAATGAAAAACTGTTTTTT.